What follows are 24 T cell receptor beta chains derived from one specimen sequenced in a study of patients and donors after allogeneic stem cell transplantation. TCRdb re-called the RT-PCR reads with MiXCR, one entry per CDR3 protein. Among about 960,000 distinct CDR3 sequences listed, about a sixth were seen once. The sample comprised blood, either unsorted or a sorted T cell fraction (not recorded which). The receptors were sampled from a human donor who was either an allogeneic HSCT recipient or a stem cell or donor lymphocyte infusion donor (not recorded which). It is not recorded whose cells these are; they may come from a transplant donor.

This clonotype was counted many times. The V gene is TRBV12-3 or TRBV12-4, the J gene TRBJ1-2; D gene ambiguous. This CDR3 comprises 12 residues. V was pared by 2 bases and J by 5 bases, with 6 bases between. The CDR3 DNA reads as TGTGCCAGCAGTTTAAAGTATTATGGCTACACCTTC. Amino acids: CASSLKYYGYTF.

This clonotype occurred a few times. The V and J genes are TRBV5-1 and TRBJ1-2; unclear D gene. The V and J ends lost 0 bases and 0 bases respectively, with 9 bases between them. The CDR3 consists of 15 residues. Germline V lookup: CDR1 SGHRS, CDR2 YFSETQ. The CDR3 reads CASSLARQTNYGYTF. CDR3 nucleotides: TGCGCCAGCAGCTTGGCCAGGCAAACTAACTATGGCTACACCTTC.

This clonotype has a handful of counts. This sequence joins TRBV3-1 and TRBJ2-7; D is possibly TRBD1 or TRBD2 (5 bases each). V was pared by 5 bases and J by 0 bases, with 14 bases between. Germline V lookup: CDR1 LGHDT, CDR2 YNNKEL (reference sequence). The CDR3 sequence is 15 residues long. The CDR3 loop reads CASSWGTTSSYEQYF. The CDR3 DNA follows: TGTGCCAGCAGCTGGGGGACGACCAGCTCCTACGAGCAGTACTTC.

Ten or more counts support this clonotype. V usage is TRBV12-3 or TRBV12-4 and J usage is TRBJ2-7; D unclear. The CDR3 length is 11 residues. V gave up 6 bases and J gave up 2 bases, with 5 bases separating them. Here the CDR3 reads CASSQAYEQYF. CDR3 nucleotides: TGTGCCAGCAGCCAGGCCTACGAGCAGTACTTC.

The CDR3 loop is CSARVRRQGVGEAFF. The CDR3 DNA reads TGCAGTGCTAGAGTCCGACGACAGGGAGTAGGGGAAGCTTTCTTT. The chain uses TRBV20-1 and TRBJ1-1, with TRBD1 identical over 7 bases. The CDR3 runs 15 residues. After removal of 1 base from V and 8 bases from J, the junction contained 13 bases not matched to a gene. Germline CDR1 is DFQATT and CDR2 is SNEGSKA (reference sequence).

CDR3 coding DNA: TGTGCCAGCAGCTTGGCCTCGAGATCCAGGGGGCCCCCCTCCTACGAGCAGTACTTC. Amino acid sequence: CASSLASRSRGPPSYEQYF. V is TRBV5-4 and J is TRBJ2-7, with 8 bases fitting TRBD1. Germline CDR1 SGHNT, CDR2 YYREEE (reference sequence). This CDR3 spans 19 amino acids. The trim removed 0 bases at V and 0 bases at J, leaving 14 bases unmatched.

This clonotype appeared a few times. V is TRBV27 and J is TRBJ2-7; D is undetermined. This CDR3 contains 14 residues. In germline, CDR1 is MNHEY, CDR2 SMNVEV (reference sequence). Trimming pared 3 bases from V and 5 bases from J, leaving 14 bases between. The CDR3 loop reads CASSLSPVRDEQYF. Written as DNA, the CDR3 is TGTGCCAGCAGTTTGTCCCCCGTCCGGGACGAGCAGTACTTC.

This clonotype was seen a handful of times. The rearrangement uses TRBV13 and TRBJ2-7, with D unresolved. Germline CDR1 and CDR2: PRHDT and FYEKMQ (reference sequence). V was pared by 0 bases and J by 2 bases, with 14 bases between. This CDR3 contains 16 residues. This CDR3 is CASSLGLSSRPYEQYF. DNA of the CDR3: TGTGCCAGCAGCTTAGGCCTATCCTCAAGGCCCTACGAGCAGTACTTC.

There are a few counts of this clonotype. J is TRBJ2-2 and V is TRBV24-1; TRBD2 is a possible D gene (6 bases). Looked up from germline, CDR1 is KGHDR and CDR2 is SFDVKD. This CDR3 is built from 16 residues. V was pared by 3 bases and J by 0 bases, with 10 bases between. DNA for the CDR3: TGTGCCACCAGTGATCCGGGGAGGTCGAACACCGGGGAGCTGTTTTTT. This encodes CATSDPGRSNTGELFF.

This chain uses TRBV6-1 with TRBJ2-7; 12 nucleotides line up with TRBD1. CDR1 is MNHNS, CDR2 SASEGT, per germline. The CDR3 is made up of 15 amino acids. With 4 bases clipped from V and 7 bases from J, the junction kept 8 bases outside the gene matches. The CDR3 loop is CASSGLGQGAREQYF. CDR3 nucleotides: TGTGCCAGCAGTGGATTGGGACAGGGGGCGCGTGAGCAGTACTTC.

A few counts support this clonotype. The chain couples TRBV18 to TRBJ2-1; D unclear. V lost 3 bases, J lost 1 base, and 10 bases lay in between. The CDR3 is made up of 15 amino acids. Germline-derived CDR1 and CDR2 are KGHSH and LQKENI. The CDR3 coding sequence is TGTGCCAGCTCACCCCGGGTGGGATCCTACAATGAGCAGTTCTTC. Its protein is CASSPRVGSYNEQFF.

There are a few counts of this clonotype. J is TRBJ1-2 and V is TRBV9; D may be TRBD1 (5 bases). Germline lookup yields CDR1 SGDLS and CDR2 YYNGEE. This CDR3 is 14 amino acids long. Trimming removed 7 bases from V and 3 bases from J, with 16 bases in between. CDR3 residues: CASAVGLKDYGYTF. CDR3 in DNA: TGTGCCAGCGCGGTGGGGCTCAAAGACTATGGCTACACCTTC. Full variable domain (outside the CDR3, taken from reference TRBV9 and TRBJ1-2): DSGVTQTPKHLITATGQRVTLRCSPRSGDLSVYWYQQSLDQGLQFLIQYYNGEERAKGNILERFSAQQFPDLHSELNLSSLELGDSALYFCASAVGLKDYGYTFGSGTRLTVV.

This clonotype occurred a few times. CDR3 in DNA: TGTGCCAGCAGTTTATCAAATCCCGGGGCACCCCTCCACTTT. The encoded protein is CASSLSNPGAPLHF. The chain joins TRBV27 to TRBJ1-6; D remains unclear. Trimming removed 0 bases from V and 11 bases from J, with 11 bases in between. Germline V gene sequence: CDR1 MNHEY, CDR2 SMNVEV (reference sequence). The CDR3 is 14 residues long.

As concerns this clonotype: Sequence at one end of the junction differs from germline and may be a read error. The chain links TRBV29-1 to TRBJ2-1, with 14 positions matching TRBD2. This CDR3 has 17 residues. Germline V gene sequence: CDR1 SQVTM, CDR2 ANQGSEA. The CDR3 coding sequence is TGCAGCGTCGAAGGACTAGCGGGAGGCTTCTCCTACAATGAGCAGTTCTTC. It yields the protein CSVEGLAGGFSYNEQFF.

As DNA, the CDR3 is TGTGCCAGCAGCCAGGGGACTAGCGGGGCTTCCAAAGAGACCCAGTACTTC. Translation gives CASSQGTSGASKETQYF. The rearrangement joins TRBV4-2 to TRBJ2-5; 13 bases line up with TRBD2. With V trimmed by 3 bases and J by 3 bases, 7 bases remained unmatched. The CDR3 consists of 17 residues. The germline CDR1 and CDR2 sequences are LGHNA and YNFKEQ.

This clonotype was seen ten or more times. The gene calls are TRBV11-1 and TRBJ2-1; D uncertain. V was pared by 5 bases and J by 4 bases, with 27 bases between. Germline V gene data show CDR1 as SGHAT and CDR2 as FQDESV (reference sequence). CDR3 length: 19 residues. The CDR3 is CASSPLSLRSATPYNEQFF. The DNA of the CDR3 is TGTGCCAGCAGCCCCCTTAGCCTTAGGAGTGCAACCCCTTACAATGAGCAGTTCTTC.

The gene calls are TRBV7-9 and TRBJ2-7; maybe TRBD2 (6 bases). Germline V CDR1 and CDR2: SEHNR, FQNEAQ (reference sequence). V was trimmed by 4 bases and J by 2 bases, leaving 12 bases between them. The CDR3 runs to 14 residues. Here the CDR3 DNA reads TGTGCCAGCAGCTACCGGGACTTCGCCTACGAGCAGTACTTC. Residues: CASSYRDFAYEQYF.

This clonotype has just a few counts. V and J are TRBV29-1 and TRBJ1-2; D is uncertain. The CDR3 runs 14 residues. V was trimmed by 4 bases and J by 4 bases, leaving 16 bases between them. Germline V gene sequence: CDR1 SQVTM, CDR2 ANQGSEA. CDR3 bases: TGCAGCGTTGTCTCCGGAGACTTTGTCTATGGCTACACCTTC. Its protein is CSVVSGDFVYGYTF.

The gene calls are TRBV5-4 and TRBJ2-5; TRBD1 aligns across 8 bases. The CDR3 loop spans 14 amino acids. Germline V lookup: CDR1 SGHNT, CDR2 YYREEE (reference sequence). Unmatched junction bases numbered 4, after V lost 4 bases and J lost 2 bases. The CDR3 coding sequence is TGTGCCAGCAGCGCGGACAGGGAGCAAGAGACCCAGTACTTC. As protein: CASSADREQETQYF.

This sequence joins TRBV29-1 and TRBJ2-6; D gene unclear. The length of the CDR3 is 15 residues. CDR1 is SQVTM and CDR2 is ANQGSEA in the germline V gene. V was trimmed by 7 bases and J by 0 bases, leaving 13 bases between them. CDR3 coding DNA: TGCAGCGCTCTTCGGCCGCACTCTGGGGCCAACGTCCTGACTTTC. It yields the protein CSALRPHSGANVLTF. The variable domain in full, with the rest retrieved from reference TRBV29-1 and TRBJ2-6, is SAVISQKPSRDICQRGTSLTIQCQVDSQVTMMFWYRQQPGQSLTLIATANQGSEATYESGFVIDKFPISRPNLTFSTLTVSNMSPEDSSIYLCSALRPHSGANVLTFGAGSRLTVL.

The chain is built from TRBV7-2 and TRBJ2-1; a weak D match, TRBD2 (6 bases). V dropped 1 base and J dropped 13 bases, with 8 bases sitting between them. The CDR3 covers 11 residues. Germline V gene data show CDR1 as SGHTA and CDR2 as FQGNSA. The CDR3 region has the DNA TGTGCCAGCAGCTTAGAACTAGCTCAGTTCTTC. It is translated as CASSLELAQFF.

The table lists this clonotype with a few counts. CDR3 amino acids: CASSPQMNNEQFF. The CDR3 DNA is TGTGCCAGCAGTCCTCAGATGAACAATGAGCAGTTCTTC. V gene TRBV12-3 or TRBV12-4 combines with J gene TRBJ2-1; D ambiguous. Trimming pared 5 bases from V and 5 bases from J, leaving 10 bases between. This CDR3 is 13 amino acids long.

Only a few counts were recorded for this clonotype. V and J are TRBV6-1 and TRBJ2-4; a possible D gene is TRBD1 (6 bases). The CDR3 loop spans 16 amino acids. The V gene's germline CDR1 is MNHNS and CDR2 SASEGT. V gave up 5 bases and J gave up 5 bases, with 19 bases separating them. The CDR3 spells CASSQPGQLGENIQYF. In DNA, the CDR3 is TGTGCCAGCAGTCAACCGGGACAACTGGGGGAAAACATTCAGTACTTC.

The V gene is TRBV7-9, the J gene TRBJ2-1; TRBD2 agrees at 13 bases. The V gene end was trimmed by 5 bases and the J gene end by 1 base; junction bases not matched to a gene: 5. The CDR3 covers 17 residues. Per germline, CDR1 SEHNR and CDR2 FQNEAQ (reference sequence). The CDR3 DNA is TGTGCCAGCAGCAGGACTAGCGGGAGCTTATCCTACAATGAGCAGTTCTTC. This sequence encodes CASSRTSGSLSYNEQFF.